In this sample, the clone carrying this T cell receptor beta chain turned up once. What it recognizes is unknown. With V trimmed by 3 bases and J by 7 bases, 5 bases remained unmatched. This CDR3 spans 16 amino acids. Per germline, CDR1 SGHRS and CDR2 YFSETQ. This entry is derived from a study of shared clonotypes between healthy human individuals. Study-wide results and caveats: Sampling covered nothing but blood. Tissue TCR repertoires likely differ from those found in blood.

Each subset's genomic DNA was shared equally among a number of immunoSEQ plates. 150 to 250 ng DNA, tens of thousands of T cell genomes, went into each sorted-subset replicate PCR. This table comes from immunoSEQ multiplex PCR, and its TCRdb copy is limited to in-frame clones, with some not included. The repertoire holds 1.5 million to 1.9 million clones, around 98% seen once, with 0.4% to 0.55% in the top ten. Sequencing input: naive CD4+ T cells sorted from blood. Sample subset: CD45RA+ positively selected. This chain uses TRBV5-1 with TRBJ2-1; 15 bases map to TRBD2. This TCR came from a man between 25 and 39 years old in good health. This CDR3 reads CASSSTGTSGRNEQFF. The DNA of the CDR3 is TGCGCCAGCAGCTCCACGGGGACTAGCGGGAGGAATGAGCAGTTCTTC.